The clone carrying this T cell receptor (beta chain) was picked up a small number of times. As yet, its antigen is unknown. Subsequent to 10 days of culture, CD4+ T cells were isolated. The vaccine given was either BNT162b2 or mRNA-1273, in two doses. This sample is part of a study of vaccination effects on CD4 cells after COVID-19. Study-level results: At late timepoints after vaccination, vaccine- and infection-induced clones shrank markedly.

The germline V and J ends were trimmed by 6 bases and 6 bases, with 11 bases remaining between them. In germline, CDR1 is DFQATT, CDR2 SNEGSKA (reference sequence). The CDR3 has 11 amino acids. Assay used: immunoSEQ multiplex PCR; TCRdb lists only in-frame clones, some missing. The data contain 45,000 to 55,000 clones, roughly 72% of them singletons. The sequencing used CD4+ T cells from PBMCs cultured without peptide, collected after COVID-19 vaccination. The rearrangement joins TRBV20-1 to TRBJ1-1; D is undetermined. The source is a human donor who received a COVID-19 vaccine. The CDR3 reads CSAANNAEAFF. CDR3 in DNA: TGCAGTGCCGCCAATAACGCTGAAGCTTTCTTT.